This T cell receptor (beta chain) stems from a study of blood T cells in healthy people across ages. Study conclusions and caveats: Because sorting was not performed, PBMCs prevented conclusive naive versus antigen-experienced comparison. It was held that diversity estimates obtained from one million T cells represented underestimates.

This clonotype turned up a few times. Antigen: not known. With a J-beta primer mix and a sample-barcoded 5' primer, a second PCR ran about 7 to 12 cycles. One entry per CDR3 protein results from TCRdb running MiXCR on the 5' RACE reads. The profile shows 270,000 or so distinct CDR3 sequences, 25% to 30% of them singletons. This CDR3 is built from 12 residues. The J segment lost 3 bases and the V segment lost 8 bases, leaving 2 bases of the junction unmatched. Germline V gene lookup returns CDR1 DFQATT and CDR2 SNEGSKA (reference sequence). The sequenced sample consisted of blood. The J gene is TRBJ2-5, the V gene TRBV20-1; 11 bases fit TRBD2. The sequence came from a woman aged 65 to 85 in good health. The CDR3 region is CSKLAGEETQYF. The CDR3 bases are TGCAGTAAACTAGCGGGGGAAGAGACCCAGTACTTC.